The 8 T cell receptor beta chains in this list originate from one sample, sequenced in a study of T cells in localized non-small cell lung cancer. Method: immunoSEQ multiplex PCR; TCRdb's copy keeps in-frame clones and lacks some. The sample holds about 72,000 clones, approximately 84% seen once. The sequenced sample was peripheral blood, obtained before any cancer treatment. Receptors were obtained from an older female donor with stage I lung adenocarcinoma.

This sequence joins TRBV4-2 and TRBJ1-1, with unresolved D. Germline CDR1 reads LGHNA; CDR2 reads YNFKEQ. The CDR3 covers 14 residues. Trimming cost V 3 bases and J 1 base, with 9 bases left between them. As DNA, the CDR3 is TGTGCCAGCAGCCAGGGCCCCCAGAACACTGAAGCTTTCTTT. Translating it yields CASSQGPQNTEAFF.

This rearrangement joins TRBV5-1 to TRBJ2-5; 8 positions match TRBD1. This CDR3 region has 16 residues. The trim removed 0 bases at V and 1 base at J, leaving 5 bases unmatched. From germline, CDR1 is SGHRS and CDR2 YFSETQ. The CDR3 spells CASSLDGTGPQETQYF. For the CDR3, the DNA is TGCGCCAGCAGCTTGGACGGGACAGGTCCCCAAGAGACCCAGTACTTC.

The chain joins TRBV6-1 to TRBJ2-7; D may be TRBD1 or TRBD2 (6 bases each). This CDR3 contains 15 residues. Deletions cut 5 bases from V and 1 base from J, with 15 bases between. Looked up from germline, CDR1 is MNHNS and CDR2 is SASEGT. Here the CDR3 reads CASSRRGSESYEQYF. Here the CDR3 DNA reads TGTGCCAGCAGTCGGAGGGGGAGTGAGTCCTACGAGCAGTACTTC.

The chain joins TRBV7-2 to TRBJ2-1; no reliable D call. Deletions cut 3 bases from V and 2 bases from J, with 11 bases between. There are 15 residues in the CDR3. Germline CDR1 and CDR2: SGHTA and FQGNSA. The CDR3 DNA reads TGTGCCAGCAGCTTTCAGGATCAGCCCTACAATGAGCAGTTCTTC. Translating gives CASSFQDQPYNEQFF.

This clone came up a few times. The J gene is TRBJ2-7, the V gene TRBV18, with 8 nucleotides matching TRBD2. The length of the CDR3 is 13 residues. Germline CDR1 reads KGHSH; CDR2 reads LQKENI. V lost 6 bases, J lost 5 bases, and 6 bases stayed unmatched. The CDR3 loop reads CASSTGTSNEQYF. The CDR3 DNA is TGTGCCAGCTCCACCGGGACTAGTAACGAGCAGTACTTC.

The CDR3 DNA reads as TGTGCCAGCGATCCCTCGGGCACAGATACGCAGTATTTT. Residues: CASDPSGTDTQYF. The chain uses TRBV9 and TRBJ2-3; D remains ambiguous. Deletions cut 7 bases from V and 1 base from J, with 10 bases between. Germline V lookup: CDR1 SGDLS, CDR2 YYNGEE. The CDR3 sequence is 13 residues long.

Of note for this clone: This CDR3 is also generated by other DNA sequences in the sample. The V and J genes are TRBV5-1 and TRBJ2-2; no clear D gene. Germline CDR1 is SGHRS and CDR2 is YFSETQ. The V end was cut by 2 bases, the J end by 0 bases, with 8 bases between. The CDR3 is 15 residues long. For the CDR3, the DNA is TGCGCCAGCAGCTTTTCCGGGCCGAACACCGGGGAGCTGTTTTTT. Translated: CASSFSGPNTGELFF.

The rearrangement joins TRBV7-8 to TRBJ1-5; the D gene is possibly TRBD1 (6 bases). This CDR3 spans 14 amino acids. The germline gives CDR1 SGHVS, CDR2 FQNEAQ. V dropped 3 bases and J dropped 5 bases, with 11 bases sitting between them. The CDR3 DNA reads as TGTGCCAGCAGCTTGACACAGGGTTATCAGCCCCAGCATTTT. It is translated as CASSLTQGYQPQHF.